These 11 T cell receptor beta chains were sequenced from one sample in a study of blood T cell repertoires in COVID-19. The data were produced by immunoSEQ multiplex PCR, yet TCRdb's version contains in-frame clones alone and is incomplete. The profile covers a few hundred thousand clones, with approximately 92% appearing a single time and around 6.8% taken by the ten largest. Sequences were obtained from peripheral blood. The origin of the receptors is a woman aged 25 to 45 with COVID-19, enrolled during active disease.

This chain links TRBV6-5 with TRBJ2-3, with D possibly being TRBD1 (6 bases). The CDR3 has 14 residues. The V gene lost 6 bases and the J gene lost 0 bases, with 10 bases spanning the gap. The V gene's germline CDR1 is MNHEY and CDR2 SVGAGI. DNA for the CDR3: TGTGCCAGCAGCCACAGGGCTAGCACAGATACGCAGTATTTT. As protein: CASSHRASTDTQYF.

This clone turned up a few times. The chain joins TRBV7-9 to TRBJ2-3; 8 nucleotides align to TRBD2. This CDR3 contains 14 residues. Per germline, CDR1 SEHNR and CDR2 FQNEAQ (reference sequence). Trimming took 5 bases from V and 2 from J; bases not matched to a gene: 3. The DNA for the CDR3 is TGTGCCAGCAGCCTTAGCGGGGTCACAGATACGCAGTATTTT. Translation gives CASSLSGVTDTQYF.

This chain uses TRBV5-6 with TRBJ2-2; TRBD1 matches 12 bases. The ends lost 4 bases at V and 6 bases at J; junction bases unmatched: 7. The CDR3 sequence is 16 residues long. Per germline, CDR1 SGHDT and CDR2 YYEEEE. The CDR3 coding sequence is TGTGCCAGCAGCCCTACGGGACAGGGGGCCGCCGGGGAGCTGTTTTTT. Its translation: CASSPTGQGAAGELFF.

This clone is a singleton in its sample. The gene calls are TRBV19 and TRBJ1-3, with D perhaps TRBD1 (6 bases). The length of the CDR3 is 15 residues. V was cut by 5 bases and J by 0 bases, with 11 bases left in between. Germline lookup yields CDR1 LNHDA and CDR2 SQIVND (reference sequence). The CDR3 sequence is CASSPRQVSGNTIYF. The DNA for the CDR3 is TGTGCCAGTAGTCCACGACAGGTCTCTGGAAACACCATATATTTT.

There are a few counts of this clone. The DNA for the CDR3 is TGTGCCAGCAGCTTAGGGGGAGGTAATCAGCCCCAGCATTTT. Residues: CASSLGGGNQPQHF. The J gene is TRBJ1-5, the V gene TRBV11-2; D remains ambiguous. This CDR3 is built from 14 residues. V lost 1 base and J lost 4, with 8 bases in between. Germline V gives CDR1 SGHAT, CDR2 FQNNGV.

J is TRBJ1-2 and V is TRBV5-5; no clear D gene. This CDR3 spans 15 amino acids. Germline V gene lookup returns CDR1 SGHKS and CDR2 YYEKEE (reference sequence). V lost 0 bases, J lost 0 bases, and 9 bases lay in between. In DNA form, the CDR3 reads TGTGCCAGCAGCTTGGATCCCGGAGCTAACTATGGCTACACCTTC. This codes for CASSLDPGANYGYTF.

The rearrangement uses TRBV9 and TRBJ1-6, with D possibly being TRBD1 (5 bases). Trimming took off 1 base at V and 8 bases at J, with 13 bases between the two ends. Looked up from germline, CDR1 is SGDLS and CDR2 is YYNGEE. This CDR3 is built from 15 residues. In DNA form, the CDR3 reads TGTGCCAGCAGCGTATCCTCCGGGACTCATTCACCCCTCCACTTT. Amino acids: CASSVSSGTHSPLHF.

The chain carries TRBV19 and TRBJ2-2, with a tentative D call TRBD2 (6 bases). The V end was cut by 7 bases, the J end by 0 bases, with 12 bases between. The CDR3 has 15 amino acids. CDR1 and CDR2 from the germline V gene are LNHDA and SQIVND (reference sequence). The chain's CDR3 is CASTGSGANTGELFF. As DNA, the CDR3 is TGTGCCAGTACGGGGTCGGGGGCGAACACCGGGGAGCTGTTTTTT.

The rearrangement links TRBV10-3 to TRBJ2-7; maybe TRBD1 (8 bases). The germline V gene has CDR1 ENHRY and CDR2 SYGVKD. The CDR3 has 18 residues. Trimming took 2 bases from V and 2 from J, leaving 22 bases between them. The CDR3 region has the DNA TGTGCCATCAGTGAGCGGGGACAGGCGATAGCGGGCCCCTACGAGCAGTACTTC. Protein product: CAISERGQAIAGPYEQYF.

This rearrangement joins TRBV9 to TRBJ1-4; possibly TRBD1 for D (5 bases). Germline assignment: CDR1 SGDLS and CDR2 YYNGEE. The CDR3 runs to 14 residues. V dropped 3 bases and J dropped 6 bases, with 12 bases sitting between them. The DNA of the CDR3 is TGTGCCAGCAGCGCTGGGTGGGGGGATGAAAAACTGTTTTTT. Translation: CASSAGWGDEKLFF.

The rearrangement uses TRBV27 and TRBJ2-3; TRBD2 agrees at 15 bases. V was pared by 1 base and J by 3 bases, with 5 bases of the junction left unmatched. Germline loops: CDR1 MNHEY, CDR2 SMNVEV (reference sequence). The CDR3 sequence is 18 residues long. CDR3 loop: CASSLWTSGRVGTDTQYF. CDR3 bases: TGTGCCAGCAGTTTATGGACTAGCGGGAGGGTTGGAACAGATACGCAGTATTTT.